The rows below give T cell receptor beta chains drawn from one sample of a study of shared T cell receptors in the human thymus. TCRdb's copy holds only in-frame clones and misses some; the assay was immunoSEQ multiplex PCR. Of about 660,000 clones detected, 88% appear once; the ten largest clones hold 0.0095% to 0.013%. In addition, the sample was reused for a study of human thymus T cells.

Sequenced input: thymocytes. The receptors here all came from a boy younger than two with a congenital heart defect. CDR3s include the opening cysteine and the closing phenylalanine or tryptophan. A D gene is named only where the DNA matches it firmly. Some rows have no size entry. The others give once, few or many, or a class for an expanded clone.

v_call	j_call	d_call	clone_size	cdr3_aa	cdr3_nt
TRBV6-6	TRBJ1-5	-	-	CASGVEGLYSNQPQHF	TGTGCCAGCGGGGTGGAGGGCCTCTATAGCAATCAGCCCCAGCATTTT
TRBV4-1	TRBJ2-3	TRBD1	-	CASSQGGQGFTDTQYF	TGCGCCAGCAGCCAAGGGGGACAGGGATTTACAGATACGCAGTATTTT
TRBV29-1	TRBJ1-2	-	-	CSVDPTGNTNYGYTF	TGCAGCGTCGACCCCACCGGGAACACTAACTATGGCTACACCTTC
TRBV4-3	TRBJ2-1	-	-	CASSQDRWSYNEQFF	TGCGCCAGCAGCCAAGATCGGTGGTCCTACAATGAGCAGTTCTTC
TRBV29-1	TRBJ2-3	TRBD2	once	CSVQPGHPRSGRGDTQYF	TGCAGCGTACAACCGGGACACCCACGGAGCGGGAGAGGGGATACGCAGTATTTT
TRBV7-9	TRBJ1-4	TRBD1	-	CASSLAQGQGVGVREKLFF	TGTGCCAGCAGCTTAGCTCAGGGACAGGGAGTAGGGGTTCGTGAAAAACTGTTTTTT
TRBV11-2	TRBJ2-7	-	-	CASILSQRDNSDYEQYF	TGTGCCAGCATCCTCTCCCAGCGGGACAATAGCGACTACGAGCAGTACTTC
TRBV30	TRBJ2-6	TRBD1	-	CAWSVPGTGHSSGANVLTF	TGTGCCTGGAGTGTACCGGGGACAGGCCATTCCTCTGGGGCCAACGTCCTGACTTTC
TRBV30	TRBJ2-7	-	-	CAWSPGRNYEQYF	TGTGCCTGGAGCCCCGGGAGAAACTACGAGCAGTACTTC
TRBV28	TRBJ2-7	-	-	CASSPPGDSGYEQYF	TGTGCCAGCAGTCCCCCCGGGGATAGCGGCTACGAGCAGTACTTC
TRBV11-3	TRBJ2-7	-	once	CASSLFFNEQYF	TGTGCCAGCAGCCTATTCTTCAACGAGCAGTACTTC
TRBV2	TRBJ1-3	-	-	CASRTDIAGNTIYF	TGTGCCAGCAGGACGGACATTGCTGGAAACACCATATATTTT
TRBV14	TRBJ2-7	-	once	CASSQVSGSSYEQYF	TGTGCCAGCAGCCAAGTTTCCGGGAGCTCCTACGAGCAGTACTTC
TRBV4-3	TRBJ2-4	-	-	CASSQLVPPAKNIQYF	TGCGCCAGCAGCCAACTAGTTCCCCCAGCCAAAAACATTCAGTACTTC
TRBV5-8	TRBJ2-2	-	-	CASSRQNSNTGELFF	TGTGCCAGCAGCAGGCAAAACAGTAACACCGGGGAGCTGTTTTTT
TRBV25-1	TRBJ2-3	-	-	CASSDSDTQYF	TGTGCCAGCAGTGACTCAGATACGCAGTATTTT
TRBV6-7	TRBJ2-5	-	-	CATALTETQYF	TGTGCCACCGCCTTAACTGAGACCCAGTACTTC
TRBV27	TRBJ2-5	TRBD2	-	CASSRLLAGAGETQYF	TGTGCCAGCAGTAGGCTACTAGCGGGGGCCGGAGAGACCCAGTACTTC